This T cell receptor (beta chain) came from a study of T cells in localized non-small cell lung cancer (dated by TCRdb to about 2020). Concerning the study at large: The study analyzed T cell repertoires of 236 early-stage NSCLC patients, comparing tumors and uninvolved tumor-adjacent lungs. The cohort consisted of 200 to 300 treatment-naive NSCLC patients whose localized lung tumors had been resected. The mean age of the NSCLC patients was about 62 years, with approximately 130 men and nearly 110 women.

TCR beta CDR3 regions were sequenced from DNA using the immunoSEQ Assay. The study's own analysis went as follows. To compute T cell density, TCR beta template counts were normalized to usable DNA, which was estimated by amplifying housekeeping genes. Using the preseqR package, richness was estimated by extrapolating to 120,000 templates for tissue samples and 400,000 templates for PBMC samples. Clonality was taken to be one minus Pielou's evenness. Differential abundance testing on productive amino-acid clonotypes, with a minimum total count of 5 and an alpha of 0.1, was used to identify tissue-enriched TCRs. Repertoire overlap between compartments was quantified with the Jaccard Index and Morisita Overlap Index. TCR beta CDR3s were clustered by GLIPH together with public tetramer-defined viral CDR3s, and at least three viral sequences plus V-gene enrichment were required for viral motifs. The source is immuneACCESS, and TCRdb retained only in-frame sequences with V and J called. Part of the clones is not carried over; for the studies checked, unresolved V genes explain less than half of this, and the remainder is unexplained. V and J calls plus clone size are reproduced from that table; the DNA served to infer D and trimming. This sample has some 140,000 clones in its table, and around 89% of those were observed once. The top ten clonotypes cover 1.7% of the sample.

This clone has just one count. Its binding antigen is unknown. Base qualities are missing; no much larger clone stands one base away. At diagnosis, peripheral blood, uninvolved tumor-adjacent lung and tumor were collected and stored as a combination of fresh-frozen and FFPE material. For TCR repertoire profiling, blood samples were analyzed as peripheral blood mononuclear cells. General findings and caveats noted by the study authors: Because of the exploratory design, TCR variables were selected using unadjusted p-values without false-discovery rate correction. Uninvolved tumor-adjacent lung showed the highest T cell clonality, higher than tumor, which suggests more focused antigenic responses in the uninvolved tumor-adjacent lung. A median of around 62 of the top 100 tumor clones turned up in the paired uninvolved adjacent lung, and 25 to 35 of those clones also ranked among the top 100 of that same adjacent lung. Higher T cell density in blood was associated with longer overall survival, whereas higher clonality in adjacent lung was associated with shorter survival. Because multi-region tumor sequencing was not performed, intratumor heterogeneity could not be ruled out.

From its cysteine to its phenylalanine, the CDR3 spans 14 amino acids. Just the 42-base CDR3 DNA is kept, in frame starting at base 1. CDR1 and CDR2 are read off the germline V gene as SNHLY and FYNNEI. The germline ends are 14 bases apart after V is trimmed by 3 bases and J by 8 bases. Sample: peripheral blood, taken before any cancer treatment. The sequence joins TRBV2 to TRBJ2-1, with the D gene uncertain. The clonotype was recovered from a female donor aged 60 or older with stage I lung adenocarcinoma. The nucleotide sequence reads TGTGCCAGCAGTGACCTGGATAAGGAAGATGAGCAGTTCTTC. It translates to CASSDLDKEDEQFF.